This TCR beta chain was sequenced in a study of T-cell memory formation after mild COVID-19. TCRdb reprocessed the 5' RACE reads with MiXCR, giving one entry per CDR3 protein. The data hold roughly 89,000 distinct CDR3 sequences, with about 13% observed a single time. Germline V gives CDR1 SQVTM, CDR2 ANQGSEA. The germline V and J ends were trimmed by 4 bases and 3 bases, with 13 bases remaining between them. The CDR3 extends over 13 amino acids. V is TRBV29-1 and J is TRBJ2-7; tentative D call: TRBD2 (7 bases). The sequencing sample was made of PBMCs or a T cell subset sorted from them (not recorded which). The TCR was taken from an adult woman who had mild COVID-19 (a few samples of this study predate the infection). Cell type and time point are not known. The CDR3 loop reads CSVAGGGDYEQYF. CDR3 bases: TGCAGCGTTGCCGGAGGGGGGGACTACGAGCAGTACTTC.